These 21 T cell receptor beta chains came from one sample sequenced in a study of blood T cell repertoires in COVID-19. Repertoires were generated with immunoSEQ multiplex PCR, while TCRdb's copy carries only in-frame clones and drops some. The table lists 150,000 or so clones, approximately 87% of them singletons. The sequencing sample was made of PBMCs or T cells enriched from blood (not recorded which). Receptors were obtained from a woman aged 25 to 39 with acute COVID-19.

The chain combines TRBV18 with TRBJ2-7; D is possibly TRBD2 (6 bases). Per germline, CDR1 KGHSH and CDR2 LQKENI. The CDR3 spans 14 residues. Trimming pared 3 bases from V and 4 bases from J, leaving 13 bases between. The CDR3 DNA reads as TGTGCCAGCTCACCTTCTGGACGGGAGTACGAGCAGTACTTC. Its translation: CASSPSGREYEQYF.

V is TRBV19 and J is TRBJ2-1; D gene unclear. Germline V lookup: CDR1 LNHDA, CDR2 SQIVND (reference sequence). The CDR3 runs 17 residues. V lost 5 bases, J lost 5 bases, and 22 bases lay in between. DNA of the CDR3: TGTGCCAGTAGTGTGCCGGGTATGGGTGGGTCCGACAATGAGCAGTTCTTC. As protein: CASSVPGMGGSDNEQFF.

This clone was counted a single time. The gene calls are TRBV5-1 and TRBJ2-5; unclear D gene. Trimming removed 5 bases at V and 6 bases at J, with 11 bases between. The CDR3 length is 12 residues. Germline CDR1 is SGHRS and CDR2 is YFSETQ. The CDR3 sequence: CASSEEIKTQYF. As DNA, the CDR3 is TGCGCCAGCAGTGAGGAGATAAAGACCCAGTACTTC.

This clone was detected a few times. J is TRBJ1-1 and V is TRBV5-1, with 11 bases lining up with TRBD1. J lost 4 bases, V lost 0 bases, and 5 bases had no gene match. The germline V gene has CDR1 SGHRS and CDR2 YFSETQ. This CDR3 spans 16 amino acids. CDR3 in DNA: TGCGCCAGCAGCTTGGTCGGGACAGGGGGGAGCACTGAAGCTTTCTTT. Translating gives CASSLVGTGGSTEAFF.

There are a few counts of this clone. V usage is TRBV7-2 and J usage is TRBJ1-6, with D possibly TRBD1 on 6 matching bases. Germline CDR1 SGHTA, CDR2 FQGNSA. CDR3 length: 15 amino acids. Deletions cut 5 bases from V and 9 bases from J, with 17 bases between. CDR3 DNA sequence: TGTGCCAGCAGCCCTGCGGGGGGCTCGGGTTCACCCCTCCACTTT. It codes for CASSPAGGSGSPLHF.

This rearrangement joins TRBV20-1 to TRBJ1-2, with D unresolved. CDR1 is DFQATT and CDR2 is SNEGSKA in the germline V gene (reference sequence). This CDR3 has 11 residues. The V and J ends lost 5 bases and 4 bases respectively, with 8 bases between them. In DNA form, the CDR3 reads TGCAGTGCTCTTGTCCCCTATGGCTACACCTTC. Protein product: CSALVPYGYTF.

The gene calls are TRBV5-8 and TRBJ1-1; 7 positions agree with TRBD1. With 4 bases clipped from V and 6 bases from J, the junction kept 15 bases outside the gene matches. The CDR3 contains 16 residues. Germline CDR1 is SGHTS and CDR2 is YDEGEE. CDR3 nucleotide sequence: TGTGCCAGCAGCGTGGGGTGGGGGACAGCGGCCGCTGAAGCTTTCTTT. Translated, it gives CASSVGWGTAAAEAFF.

V is TRBV18 and J is TRBJ1-5; a weak D match, TRBD1 (6 bases). There are 14 residues in the CDR3. Per germline, CDR1 KGHSH and CDR2 LQKENI. The V end lost 4 bases, the J end lost 10 bases, and 17 bases lay between the germline ends. This CDR3 reads CASSLQGWGSPQHF. The CDR3 nucleotides read TGTGCCAGCTCACTACAGGGCTGGGGGAGCCCCCAGCATTTT.

The chain employs TRBV28 and TRBJ1-5, with D possibly matching TRBD1 (6 bases). The CDR3 length is 18 residues. V shed 2 bases and J shed 3 bases, with 20 bases lying between them. Germline loops: CDR1 MDHEN, CDR2 SYDVKM. The CDR3 protein is CASSLRVDSGPPNQPQHF. The CDR3, as DNA: TGTGCCAGCAGTTTAAGGGTGGACAGTGGTCCTCCCAATCAGCCCCAGCATTTT. The whole variable domain, remainder taken from reference TRBV28 and TRBJ1-5, is DVKVTQSSRYLVKRTGEKVFLECVQDMDHENMFWYRQDPGLGLRLIYFSYDVKMKEKGDIPEGYSVSREKKERFSLILESASTNQTSMYLCASSLRVDSGPPNQPQHFGDGTRLSIL.

This clone has just a few counts. The chain uses TRBV13 and TRBJ2-3; tentative D call: TRBD2 (6 bases). CDR3 length: 16 residues. With 0 bases removed from V and 0 bases from J, the gap between germline ends came to 10 bases. Germline V CDR1 and CDR2: PRHDT, FYEKMQ (reference sequence). The CDR3 region has the DNA TGTGCCAGCAGCTTAGGGGGACTCGTTAGCACAGATACGCAGTATTTT. Its protein is CASSLGGLVSTDTQYF.

The chain uses TRBV5-4 and TRBJ2-5; 11 positions match TRBD2. The CDR3 totals 15 residues. Losses at the gene ends were 2 bases for V and 3 bases for J; bases not matched to a gene: 3. Germline CDR1 and CDR2: SGHNT and YYREEE (reference sequence). The CDR3 spells CASSLKLAGEETQYF. The CDR3 nucleotides read TGTGCCAGCAGCTTAAAACTAGCGGGAGAAGAGACCCAGTACTTC.

The CDR3, as DNA: TGTGCCAGCAGCTCAAGACTATTCCCCTACGAGCAGTACTTC. This encodes CASSSRLFPYEQYF. This chain connects TRBV5-6 to TRBJ2-7, with a weak D call TRBD2 (5 bases). Germline CDR1 SGHDT, CDR2 YYEEEE. This CDR3 is built from 14 residues. Deletions cut 3 bases from V and 2 bases from J, with 12 bases between.

The chain joins TRBV30 to TRBJ1-2; a possible D gene is TRBD1 (5 bases). This CDR3 comprises 12 residues. From germline, CDR1 is GTSNPN and CDR2 SVGIG (reference sequence). V lost 2 bases, J lost 8 bases, and 12 bases lay in between. The CDR3 DNA follows: TGTGCCTGGAGTAGGGGAACGCGCGGCTACACCTTC. It yields the protein CAWSRGTRGYTF.

This sequence joins TRBV7-2 and TRBJ2-2, with 7 bases that match TRBD1. This CDR3 is built from 16 residues. The germline V gene has CDR1 SGHTA and CDR2 FQGNSA. V lost 2 bases to trimming and J lost 0 bases; unmatched junction nucleotides: 3. The CDR3 bases are TGTGCCAGCAGCTTATCAGGGGGACCGAACACCGGGGAGCTGTTTTTT. Translation: CASSLSGGPNTGELFF.

This clone was recorded only once. V is TRBV5-6 and J is TRBJ1-2; 9 bases line up with TRBD1. Looked up from germline, CDR1 is SGHDT and CDR2 is YYEEEE. This CDR3 region has 15 residues. Trimming removed 1 base from V and 8 bases from J; junction bases left unmatched: 9. The CDR3 coding sequence is TGTGCCAGCAGCTTGCTCGCGGGACAGGGTATCGGCTACACCTTC. Its translation: CASSLLAGQGIGYTF.

This clone occurred a few times. The V gene is TRBV4-1, the J gene TRBJ1-5; D remains ambiguous. Per the germline V gene, CDR1 is MGHRA and CDR2 is YSYEKL. Trimming took 1 base from V and 4 from J, leaving 17 bases between them. This CDR3 contains 17 residues. The CDR3 sequence: CASSQAPSAGGNQPQHF. The CDR3 DNA follows: TGCGCCAGCAGCCAAGCTCCAAGCGCAGGCGGGAATCAGCCCCAGCATTTT.

The rearrangement uses TRBV6-5 and TRBJ1-4; 7 bases match TRBD1. With V trimmed by 6 bases and J by 4 bases, 8 bases remained unmatched. CDR1 and CDR2 from the germline V gene are MNHEY and SVGAGI. CDR3 length equals 15 residues. The CDR3 region is CASSDTTGYNEKLFF. The CDR3 DNA reads TGTGCCAGCAGCGATACGACAGGGTATAATGAAAAACTGTTTTTT.

CDR3 residues: CAISDPGSTYEQFF. The CDR3 region has the DNA TGTGCCATCAGTGACCCGGGGTCAACGTATGAGCAGTTCTTC. The V and J genes are TRBV10-3 and TRBJ2-1; D may be TRBD2 (5 bases). Germline V gene data show CDR1 as ENHRY and CDR2 as SYGVKD. The CDR3 is 14 amino acids. Deletions cut 3 bases from V and 8 bases from J, with 14 bases between.

The V gene is TRBV7-2, the J gene TRBJ1-4, with D maybe TRBD1 (6 bases). Germline CDR1 and CDR2: SGHTA and FQGNSA. The CDR3 is 15 amino acids. Trimming shortened V by 5 bases and J by 4 bases, and 14 bases separated the two germline ends. The CDR3 here is CASSILQGVNEKLFF. Here the CDR3 DNA reads TGTGCCAGCAGCATTCTACAGGGTGTTAATGAAAAACTGTTTTTT.

This clone showed up just a few times. CDR3: CASSQGGGNQPQHF. CDR3 sequence (DNA): TGTGCCAGCAGCCAAGGGGGGGGCAATCAGCCCCAGCATTTT. The genes are TRBV28 and TRBJ1-5, with D possibly being TRBD1 (6 bases). Per germline, CDR1 MDHEN and CDR2 SYDVKM. Trimming removed 6 bases at V and 2 bases at J, with 11 bases between. This CDR3 region has 14 residues.

This clone was found once. The chain employs TRBV12-3 or TRBV12-4 and TRBJ1-2; possible D gene TRBD1, 5 bases. The germline V and J ends were trimmed by 6 bases and 8 bases, with 10 bases remaining between them. This CDR3 is 11 amino acids long. The CDR3 bases are TGTGCCAGCAGCACAAACAGGGGCTACACCTTC. It yields the protein CASSTNRGYTF.